This is a list of T cell receptor beta chains from one sample in a study of blood T cell repertoires in COVID-19. TCRdb's copy holds only in-frame clones and misses some; the assay was immunoSEQ multiplex PCR. The sample includes about 210,000 clones, around 80% seen only once; the top ten take about 12%. Source material: peripheral blood. These receptors all stem from a middle-aged woman with acute or convalescent COVID-19. Each CDR3 is given with its conserved first and last residue. D genes are given only for firm matches. Clone size, where shown, is once, few, many, or a class for clones that have expanded.

j_call d_call clone_size v_call cdr3_length cdr3_aa cdr3_nt
TRBJ1-4 - - TRBV5-1 16 CASSSDLSRTNEKLFF TGCGCCAGCAGCTCGGACTTAAGTAGGACTAATGAAAAACTGTTTTTT
TRBJ2-7 TRBD2 - TRBV19 16 CASSPTGTSGSYEQYF TGTGCCAGTAGTCCGACCGGGACTAGCGGGAGCTACGAGCAGTACTTC
TRBJ1-2 TRBD1 few TRBV9 16 CASSVAGTGGALGYTF TGTGCCAGCAGCGTAGCTGGGACAGGGGGCGCGTTGGGCTACACCTTC
TRBJ2-1 TRBD1 - TRBV27 15 CASRHGTGEYNEQFF TGTGCCAGCAGGCACGGGACAGGAGAGTACAATGAGCAGTTCTTC
TRBJ2-2 TRBD1 - TRBV25-1 14 CASSRSTGIGELFF TGTGCCAGCAGTAGGTCGACAGGGATCGGGGAGCTGTTTTTT
TRBJ1-2 TRBD1 - TRBV5-6 16 CASRRTGLITYDGYTF TGTGCCAGCAGACGGACAGGGTTAATAACGTACGATGGCTACACCTTC
TRBJ1-2 - - TRBV27 19 CASTRSTGGRTHSNYGYTF TGTGCCAGCACCCGGTCCACTGGTGGCAGGACTCACTCTAACTATGGCTACACCTTC
TRBJ1-2 - - TRBV4-1 13 CASSQGGGNGYTF TGCGCCAGCAGCCAAGGGGGGGGCAACGGCTACACCTTC
TRBJ2-1 TRBD2 - TRBV15 19 CATSRDMSSGGTPLGEQFF TGTGCCACCAGCAGAGATATGTCTAGCGGGGGGACACCCTTAGGTGAGCAGTTCTTC
TRBJ2-6 - - TRBV3-1/TRBV3-2 14 CASSLQGGANVLTF TGTGCCAGCAGCCTCCAGGGTGGGGCCAACGTCCTGACTTTC
TRBJ2-3 TRBD1 - TRBV5-1 17 CASRRTGVRTTADTQYF TGCGCCAGCAGAAGGACAGGGGTTAGGACCACGGCAGATACGCAGTATTTT
TRBJ2-7 - - TRBV28 14 CASSSLTSSYEQYF TGCGCCAGCAGTTCCCTGACAAGTTCCTACGAGCAGTACTTC
TRBJ2-1 TRBD2 - TRBV3-1/TRBV3-2 18 CASSPFSAGLAMGNEQFF TGTGCCAGCAGCCCGTTTTCGGCGGGACTAGCGATGGGTAATGAGCAGTTCTTC
TRBJ2-5 - - TRBV13 16 CASSFSGGPYQETQYF TGTGCCAGCAGCTTCTCCGGCGGGCCCTACCAAGAGACCCAGTACTTC